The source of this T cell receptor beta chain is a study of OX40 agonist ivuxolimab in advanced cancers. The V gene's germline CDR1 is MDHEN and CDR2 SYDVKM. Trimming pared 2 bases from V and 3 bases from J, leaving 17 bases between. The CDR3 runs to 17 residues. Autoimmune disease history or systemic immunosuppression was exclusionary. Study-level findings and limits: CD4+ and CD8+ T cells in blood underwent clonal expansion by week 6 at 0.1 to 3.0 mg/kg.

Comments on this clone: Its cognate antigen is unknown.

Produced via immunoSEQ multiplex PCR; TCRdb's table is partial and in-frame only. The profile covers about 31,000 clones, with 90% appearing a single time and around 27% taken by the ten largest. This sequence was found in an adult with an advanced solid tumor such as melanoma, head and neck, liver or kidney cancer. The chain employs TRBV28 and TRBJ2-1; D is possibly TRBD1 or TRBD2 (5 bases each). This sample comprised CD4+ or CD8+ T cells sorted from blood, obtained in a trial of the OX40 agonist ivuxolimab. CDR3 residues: CASSLPRTLGLYNEQFF. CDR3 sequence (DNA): TGTGCCAGCAGTTTACCCCGGACTCTGGGGCTCTACAATGAGCAGTTCTTC.